This is a list of T cell receptor beta chains from one sample in a study of beta chain features in type 1 diabetes. The assay was immunoSEQ multiplex PCR, and TCRdb's table has in-frame clones only and misses some. Seen here are hundreds of thousands of clones, over 10% observed once, and the top ten hold around 0.022%. The source material was naive CD4+ T cells from blood. The receptors come from a man younger than 30 with type 1 diabetes. CDR3s include the opening cysteine and the closing phenylalanine or tryptophan. The order of the fields is J gene, clone size, V gene, D gene, CDR3 protein, CDR3 DNA. A D gene is named only where the DNA matches it firmly. Not every row has a clone size; where given, it reads once, few, many or a size class.

TRBJ1-5 | . | TRBV5-6 | . | CASSRGYGQGNQPQHF | TGTGCCAGCAGCCGCGGTTATGGTCAGGGCAATCAGCCCCAGCATTTT
TRBJ2-7 | . | TRBV19 | . | CASSIQGGSSYEQYF | TGTGCCAGTAGTATACAGGGAGGTAGCTCCTACGAGCAGTACTTC
TRBJ1-3 | . | TRBV5-1 | . | CASTSGSPGNTIYF | TGCGCCAGCACCTCAGGGAGTCCTGGAAACACCATATATTTT
TRBJ2-7 | few | TRBV10-3 | . | CAISEQRGSYEQYF | TGTGCCATCAGTGAGCAAAGGGGCTCCTACGAGCAGTACTTC
TRBJ1-3 | . | TRBV4-2 | . | CASSQDGVRQGNTIYF | TGTGCCAGCAGCCAAGATGGGGTACGACAGGGAAACACCATATATTTT
TRBJ2-6 | few | TRBV11-2 | . | CASSLTGIGANVLTF | TGTGCCAGCAGCCTTACAGGAATTGGGGCCAACGTCCTGACTTTC
TRBJ1-5 | . | TRBV30 | TRBD1 | CAWSQDRVRPYSNQPQHF | TGTGCCTGGAGTCAGGACAGGGTACGACCCTATAGCAATCAGCCCCAGCATTTT
TRBJ1-5 | few | TRBV4-2 | . | CASSQDQGIQPQHF | TGTGCCAGCAGCCAAGATCAGGGGATTCAGCCCCAGCATTTT
TRBJ1-2 | . | TRBV7-2 | TRBD1 | CASSLGTGGYGYTF | TGTGCCAGCAGCCTGGGGACAGGGGGCTATGGCTACACCTTC
TRBJ1-1 | few | TRBV25-1 | . | CASSGTNTEAFF | TGTGCCAGCAGTGGGACTAACACTGAAGCTTTCTTT
TRBJ1-2 | few | TRBV7-6 | . | CASSLEINYGYTF | TGTGCCAGCAGCTTAGAGATTAACTATGGCTACACCTTC
TRBJ1-6 | few | TRBV25-1 | . | CASSGWGGGVGDSPLHF | TGTGCCAGCAGTGGCTGGGGCGGTGGGGTCGGGGATTCACCCCTCCACTTT
TRBJ2-5 | few | TRBV18 | . | CASSLDILVGETQYF | TGTGCCAGCTCACTGGACATCCTTGTCGGGGAGACCCAGTACTTC
TRBJ1-1 | . | TRBV5-1 | TRBD1 | CASSLAAGTDYTEAFF | TGCGCCAGCAGCTTGGCCGCCGGGACAGATTACACTGAAGCTTTCTTT
TRBJ1-1 | . | TRBV7-9 | . | CASSLSVTEAFF | TGTGCCAGCAGCTTAAGTGTCACTGAAGCTTTCTTT
TRBJ2-5 | few | TRBV30 | TRBD2 | CAWSPGLAGAQETQYF | TGTGCCTGGAGTCCGGGGCTAGCGGGGGCACAAGAGACCCAGTACTTC
TRBJ1-2 | . | TRBV29-1 | . | CSVKGHQTNYGYTF | TGCAGCGTGAAGGGACACCAGACTAACTATGGCTACACCTTC
TRBJ1-1 | few | TRBV18 | . | CASSLGPPSDSTEAFF | TGTGCCAGCTCTCTCGGACCGCCGTCGGACAGCACTGAAGCTTTCTTT
TRBJ2-7 | few | TRBV27 | . | CASSLSANGGEQYF | TGTGCCAGCAGTTTATCCGCGAACGGGGGCGAGCAGTACTTC
TRBJ2-5 | . | TRBV6-1 | . | CASSRVGETQYF | TGTGCCAGCAGTCGGGTGGGGGAGACCCAGTACTTC
TRBJ2-1 | few | TRBV5-4 | . | CASSPGVQGNEQFF | TGTGCCAGCAGCCCGGGCGTCCAGGGCAATGAGCAGTTCTTC
TRBJ2-3 | few | TRBV2 | TRBD1 | CASRDRGLFDTQYF | TGTGCCAGCAGGGACAGGGGGCTATTCGATACGCAGTATTTT
TRBJ1-2 | few | TRBV27 | . | CASRTAYGYTF | TGTGCCAGCCGTACGGCTTATGGCTACACCTTC
TRBJ2-7 | few | TRBV27 | . | CASSFWGRAYEQYF | TGTGCCAGCAGTTTTTGGGGACGAGCCTACGAGCAGTACTTC
TRBJ1-4 | . | TRBV7-9 | . | CASSFSEIREKLFF | TGTGCCAGCAGCTTTTCAGAGATAAGGGAAAAACTGTTTTTT
TRBJ2-7 | . | TRBV13 | . | CASSLDISGGLGEQYF | TGTGCCAGCAGCTTAGACATCTCCGGGGGCCTGGGGGAGCAGTACTTC
TRBJ2-2 | few | TRBV4-1 | . | CASSQDHPGTNTGELFF | TGCGCCAGCAGCCAAGATCATCCAGGGACGAACACCGGGGAGCTGTTTTTT
TRBJ1-2 | few | TRBV7-3 | . | CASSPGTLPQGYGYTF | TGTGCCAGCAGCCCCGGGACGCTCCCCCAGGGCTATGGCTACACCTTC
TRBJ2-2 | . | TRBV19 | . | CASSIVGTANTGELFF | TGTGCCAGTAGTATAGTGGGGACCGCGAACACCGGGGAGCTGTTTTTT
TRBJ1-1 | few | TRBV2 | . | CASSSGTTNTEAFF | TGTGCCAGCAGTTCAGGGACCACGAACACTGAAGCTTTCTTT
TRBJ1-2 | few | TRBV28 | . | CASTSRSYGYTF | TGTGCCAGCACTTCGAGGTCCTATGGCTACACCTTC
TRBJ1-1 | few | TRBV7-6 | . | CASSLQRDTEAFF | TGTGCCAGCAGCCTCCAGAGAGACACTGAAGCTTTCTTT
TRBJ2-3 | few | TRBV13 | TRBD2 | CASSLGPSGAQDTQYF | TGTGCCAGCAGCTTAGGGCCTAGCGGGGCGCAAGATACGCAGTATTTT
TRBJ2-7 | . | TRBV5-4 | TRBD1 | CASSSGQGWTYEQYF | TGTGCCAGCAGCTCGGGACAGGGGTGGACCTACGAGCAGTACTTC
TRBJ2-1 | few | TRBV30 | . | CAWSSAAGRTYNEQFF | TGTGCCTGGAGTTCGGCTGCGGGAAGGACCTACAATGAGCAGTTCTTC
TRBJ1-1 | few | TRBV7-6 | . | CASSLMGNTEAFF | TGTGCCAGCAGCTTAATGGGGAACACTGAAGCTTTCTTT
TRBJ1-1 | few | TRBV29-1 | TRBD1 | CSAGQGGFAEAFF | TGCAGCGCAGGACAGGGAGGTTTCGCTGAAGCTTTCTTT
TRBJ1-4 | . | TRBV6-6 | . | CASRPVTHEKLFF | TGTGCCAGCAGGCCCGTCACACATGAAAAACTGTTTTTT
TRBJ1-1 | few | TRBV25-1 | . | CASSEWRGQQTEAFF | TGTGCCAGCAGTGAATGGAGAGGACAGCAGACTGAAGCTTTCTTT
TRBJ2-7 | . | TRBV5-1 | TRBD1 | CASSAQTGPHEQYF | TGCGCCAGCAGTGCGCAGACAGGGCCCCACGAGCAGTACTTC
TRBJ2-7 | . | TRBV27 | TRBD2 | CASSTTLLAGGTIPYEQYF | TGTGCCAGCAGTACCACCTTACTAGCGGGGGGCACTATACCCTACGAGCAGTACTTC